One sample yielded the 18 T cell receptor beta chains listed below, sequenced in a study of blood T cell repertoires in COVID-19. Method: immunoSEQ multiplex PCR; TCRdb's copy keeps in-frame clones and lacks some. The sample includes approximately 200,000 clones, roughly 89% seen only once; the top ten take under 2.5%. The sample taken for sequencing was PBMCs or T cells enriched from blood (not recorded which). These TCRs come from a woman between 40 and 55 years old with acute COVID-19.

The chain carries TRBV5-1 and TRBJ1-2; possible D gene TRBD1, 5 bases. Germline V gives CDR1 SGHRS, CDR2 YFSETQ. V dropped 0 bases and J dropped 7 bases, with 13 bases sitting between them. The CDR3 is made up of 14 amino acids. The CDR3 reads CASSLAREDTGYTF. In DNA, the CDR3 is TGCGCCAGCAGCTTGGCCAGGGAAGATACTGGCTACACCTTC.

The rearrangement links TRBV18 to TRBJ1-4; D unresolved. Germline CDR1 KGHSH, CDR2 LQKENI. The CDR3 loop spans 13 amino acids. The V end lost 6 bases, the J end lost 7 bases, and 12 bases lay between the germline ends. CDR3 DNA sequence: TGTGCCAGCTCGCTATCCCTGTCTGAAAAACTGTTTTTT. Its protein product is CASSLSLSEKLFF.

This clone appeared a single time. The V and J genes are TRBV5-5 and TRBJ2-3; D is unresolved. The germline gives CDR1 SGHKS, CDR2 YYEKEE (reference sequence). Trimming left V 0 bases short and J 6 bases short, with 17 bases between. The CDR3 has 16 amino acids. CDR3 nucleotide sequence: TGTGCCAGCAGCTTGGAGCCAGACTTAGGCCGCGATACGCAGTATTTT. Residues: CASSLEPDLGRDTQYF.

This clone was picked up one time. The chain has TRBV2 and TRBJ2-7; tentatively, D is TRBD1 (5 bases). This CDR3 contains 13 residues. V was pared by 6 bases and J by 6 bases, with 15 bases between. Germline assignment: CDR1 SNHLY and CDR2 FYNNEI. CDR3 in amino acids: CASRSRTGSEQYF. The CDR3 region has the DNA TGTGCCAGCAGGAGCCGAACAGGTTCCGAGCAGTACTTC.

The chain has TRBV7-8 and TRBJ1-5; D unclear. CDR3 length: 16 residues. CDR1 is SGHVS and CDR2 is FQNEAQ in the germline V gene. Trimming took 1 base from V and 2 from J, leaving 12 bases between them. The CDR3 is CASSLVTSPGNQPQHF. CDR3 in DNA: TGTGCCAGCAGCTTAGTAACGTCACCAGGCAATCAGCCCCAGCATTTT.

V gene TRBV12-5 combines with J gene TRBJ2-7; 11 bases are shared with TRBD1. CDR3 length: 15 residues. V shed 0 bases, J shed 6 bases, and the junction held 4 bases outside the gene matches. From germline, CDR1 is LGHNT and CDR2 FRNRAP. The CDR3 here is CASGLVVGQGAEQYF. CDR3 nucleotide sequence: TGTGCTAGTGGTTTGGTTGTAGGACAGGGGGCCGAGCAGTACTTC.

The V call is TRBV28, the J call TRBJ1-1; D might be TRBD1 (6 bases). Trimming cost V 8 bases and J 1 base, with 11 bases left between them. Per germline, CDR1 MDHEN and CDR2 SYDVKM. The CDR3 has 13 residues. CDR3 protein: CASGGAGNTEAFF. CDR3 nucleotides: TGTGCCAGCGGGGGGGCTGGGAACACTGAAGCTTTCTTT.

J is TRBJ1-1 and V is TRBV15, with D hard to call. Trimming removed 1 base from V and 2 bases from J, with 2 bases in between. The CDR3 has 12 amino acids. Germline values: CDR1 LNHNV, CDR2 YYDKDF (reference sequence). The CDR3 DNA reads as TGTGCCACCAGCAGAGCAAACACTGAAGCTTTCTTT. Protein: CATSRANTEAFF.

The chain recombines TRBV21-1 with TRBJ1-3. TRBV21-1 is listed as a pseudogene. The CDR3 runs to 16 residues. CDR3 coding DNA: TGTGCCAGCAGCAAATATCGGGAACCGAGAGGAAACACCATATATTTT. It yields the protein CASSKYREPRGNTIYF.

The V and J genes are TRBV23-1 and TRBJ1-3; D gene unclear. TRBV23-1 carries the ORF label, with uncertain function. CDR3 length equals 18 residues. The V gene lost 0 bases and the J gene lost 0 bases, with 15 bases spanning the gap. The CDR3 nucleotides are TGCGCCAGCAGTCAATCGGGTCGGGTAATCGGCTCTGGAAACACCATATATTTT. Residues: CASSQSGRVIGSGNTIYF.

A remark on this clone: At the DNA level, this CDR3 is encoded by other sequences in the same sample as well. V usage is TRBV5-4 and J usage is TRBJ2-3, with D possibly matching TRBD1 (5 bases). The V end was cut by 0 bases, the J end by 6 bases, with 14 bases between. The germline V gene has CDR1 SGHNT and CDR2 YYREEE (reference sequence). The CDR3 sequence is 15 residues long. The CDR3 reads CASSLVGDLSDTQYF. As DNA, the CDR3 is TGTGCCAGCAGCTTGGTAGGGGATCTCTCCGATACGCAGTATTTT.

The chain recombines TRBV28 with TRBJ1-1, with D hard to call. Between the trimmed V and J ends, which lost 2 bases and 1 base, there was a span of 8 bases. This CDR3 region has 14 residues. Germline V gene data show CDR1 as MDHEN and CDR2 as SYDVKM. This CDR3 is CASSLIEENTEAFF. In DNA, the CDR3 is TGTGCCAGCAGTTTAATAGAAGAGAACACTGAAGCTTTCTTT.

The rearrangement joins TRBV27 to TRBJ2-7, with D possibly being TRBD1 (6 bases). V lost 5 bases, J lost 6 bases, and 11 bases lay in between. The CDR3 is 12 residues long. The germline V gene encodes CDR1 MNHEY and CDR2 SMNVEV (reference sequence). The CDR3 here is CASSPTGVEQYF. The CDR3 DNA sequence: TGTGCCAGCAGTCCGACAGGTGTCGAGCAGTACTTC.

The genes are TRBV3-1 (or the pseudogene TRBV3-2) and TRBJ2-3, with TRBD2 matching over 10 bases. Germline assignment: CDR1 LGHDT and CDR2 YNNKEL (reference sequence). This CDR3 spans 17 amino acids. V gave up 0 bases and J gave up 6 bases; unmatched junction bases: 9. DNA of the CDR3: TGTGCCAGCAGCCAAGATCGCGCTAGCGGGAGTGGGGATACGCAGTATTTT. It encodes CASSQDRASGSGDTQYF.

J is TRBJ1-1 and V is TRBV6-2 or TRBV6-3; 7 bases line up with TRBD1. The CDR3 extends over 16 amino acids. CDR1 and CDR2 (germline): MNHEY, SVGEGT. Losses at the gene ends were 2 bases for V and 4 bases for J; bases not matched to a gene: 10. CDR3 amino acids: CASSYGLTGPATEAFF. DNA for the CDR3: TGTGCCAGCAGTTACGGCCTGACAGGGCCCGCCACTGAAGCTTTCTTT.

This rearrangement joins TRBV6-5 to TRBJ2-2; no clear D. This CDR3 comprises 12 residues. V was pared by 7 bases and J by 2 bases, with 5 bases between. Per the germline V gene, CDR1 is MNHEY and CDR2 is SVGAGI. CDR3 sequence: CASTDNTGELFF. CDR3 DNA: TGTGCCAGCACAGATAACACCGGGGAGCTGTTTTTT.

This clone was seen a few times. CDR3 loop: CASSFGRASDMNTEAFF. The CDR3, as DNA: TGCGCCAGCAGCTTTGGCAGGGCTTCCGACATGAACACTGAAGCTTTCTTT. J is TRBJ1-1 and V is TRBV5-1, with D perhaps matching TRBD1 (5 bases). From germline, CDR1 is SGHRS and CDR2 YFSETQ. V was trimmed by 2 bases and J by 0 bases, leaving 17 bases between them. This CDR3 comprises 17 residues.

J is TRBJ1-1 and V is TRBV18; D remains ambiguous. Trimming left V 1 base short and J 0 bases short, with 9 bases between. The CDR3 is 15 amino acids. Germline CDR1 reads KGHSH; CDR2 reads LQKENI. CDR3 bases: TGTGCCAGCTCACCACATCCGGAGCTGAACACTGAAGCTTTCTTT. Amino acid sequence: CASSPHPELNTEAFF.